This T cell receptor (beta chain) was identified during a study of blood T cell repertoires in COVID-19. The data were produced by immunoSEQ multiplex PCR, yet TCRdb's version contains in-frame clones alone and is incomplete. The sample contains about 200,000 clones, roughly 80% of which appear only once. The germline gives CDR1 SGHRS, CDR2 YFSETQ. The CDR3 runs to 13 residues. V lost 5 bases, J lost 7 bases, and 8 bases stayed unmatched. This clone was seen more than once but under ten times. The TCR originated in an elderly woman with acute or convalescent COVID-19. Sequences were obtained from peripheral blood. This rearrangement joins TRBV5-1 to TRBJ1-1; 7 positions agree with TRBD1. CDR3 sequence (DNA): TGCGCCAGCAGTTTATCGGACAGGCTTGAAGCTTTCTTT. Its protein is CASSLSDRLEAFF.